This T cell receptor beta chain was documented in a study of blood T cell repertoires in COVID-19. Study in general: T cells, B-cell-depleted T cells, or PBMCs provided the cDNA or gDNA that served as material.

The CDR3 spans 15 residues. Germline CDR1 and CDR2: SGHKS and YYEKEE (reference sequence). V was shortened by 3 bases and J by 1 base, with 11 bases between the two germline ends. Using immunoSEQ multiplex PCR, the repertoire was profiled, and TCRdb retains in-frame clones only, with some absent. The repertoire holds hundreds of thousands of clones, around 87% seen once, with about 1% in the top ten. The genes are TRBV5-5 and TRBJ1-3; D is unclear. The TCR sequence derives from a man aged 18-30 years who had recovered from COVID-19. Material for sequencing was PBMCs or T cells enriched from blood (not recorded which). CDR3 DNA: TGTGCCAGCAGCTATCGGGGAGATTCTGGAAACACCATATATTTT. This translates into CASSYRGDSGNTIYF.